Presented here are 12 T cell receptor beta chains from one specimen sequenced in a study of cytomegalovirus exposure and HLA in healthy donors. With 60 Vbeta and 13 Jbeta primers, the PCR was carried out. Data came from immunoSEQ multiplex PCR; TCRdb stores just in-frame clones and leaves some out. Of fewer than 200,000 clones in the sample, approximately 84% were seen once. The sample comprised PBMCs. The receptor source for this set is a female donor in good health and CMV-seronegative.

The rearrangement joins TRBV7-9 to TRBJ2-5; 9 bases align to TRBD1. The germline CDR1 and CDR2 sequences are SEHNR and FQNEAQ (reference sequence). The CDR3 is 16 residues long. The ends lost 6 bases at V and 2 bases at J; junction bases unmatched: 10. The CDR3 loop reads CASRPRLGQGQETQYF. CDR3 sequence (DNA): TGTGCCAGCAGACCCCGCCTCGGACAGGGGCAAGAGACCCAGTACTTC.

As to this clone: The junction shows a germline mismatch at one end, possibly a read error. Different DNA sequences within this sample yield the same CDR3. The chain links TRBV7-3 to TRBJ2-3; perhaps TRBD2 as D (7 bases). The germline gives CDR1 SGHTA, CDR2 FQGTGA. The CDR3 contains 15 residues. The CDR3 DNA sequence: TGTGCCAGCAGCTTAACAGGGGGGGGCACGGATACGCAGTATTTT. It codes for CASSLTGGGTDTQYF.

This chain links TRBV19 with TRBJ2-1; 12 bases align to TRBD2. Unmatched junction bases numbered 5, after V lost 4 bases and J lost 7 bases. Per the germline V gene, CDR1 is LNHDA and CDR2 is SQIVND (reference sequence). CDR3 size: 15 residues. CDR3 nucleotide sequence: TGTGCCAGTAGTACTGGACTAGCGGGGTCGAATGAGCAGTTCTTC. Translating gives CASSTGLAGSNEQFF.

This clone was counted a single time. This chain uses TRBV30 with TRBJ1-2, with TRBD1 identical over 8 bases. Per the germline V gene, CDR1 is GTSNPN and CDR2 is SVGIG (reference sequence). The CDR3 consists of 12 residues. Unmatched junction bases numbered 5, after V lost 5 bases and J lost 6 bases. CDR3 coding DNA: TGTGCCTGGGGACAGGGTGGGGATGGCTACACCTTC. Encoded protein: CAWGQGGDGYTF.

This clone was recorded once. V is TRBV7-2 and J is TRBJ1-2, with D unresolved. CDR1 is SGHTA, CDR2 FQGNSA, per germline. V gave up 5 bases and J gave up 0 bases, with 10 bases separating them. The CDR3 sequence is 14 residues long. CDR3 sequence (DNA): TGTGCCAGCAGCCCCGAAGCGCCTAACTATGGCTACACCTTC. It translates to CASSPEAPNYGYTF.

V is TRBV2 and J is TRBJ2-7; tentative D call: TRBD2 (6 bases). Trimming took off 3 bases at V and 4 bases at J, with 16 bases between the two ends. CDR1 is SNHLY and CDR2 is FYNNEI in the germline V gene. The CDR3 loop spans 15 amino acids. The CDR3 region is CASSDPAGRGYEQYF. Here the CDR3 DNA reads TGTGCCAGCAGTGATCCCGCTGGTCGGGGGTACGAGCAGTACTTC. Full variable domain (outside the CDR3, taken from reference TRBV2 and TRBJ2-7): EPEVTQTPSHQVTQMGQEVILRCVPISNHLYFYWYRQILGQKVEFLVSFYNNEISEKSEIFDDQFSVERPDGSNFTLKIRSTKLEDSAMYFCASSDPAGRGYEQYFGPGTRLTVT.

This clone has only a few counts. This rearrangement joins TRBV28 to TRBJ2-1; possible D gene TRBD2, 5 bases. Germline CDR1 MDHEN, CDR2 SYDVKM. The CDR3 contains 15 residues. The V end lost 3 bases, the J end lost 4 bases, and 13 bases lay between the germline ends. The CDR3 nucleotides are TGTGCCAGCAGTTTGGACGGACTGAAGTACAATGAGCAGTTCTTC. This codes for CASSLDGLKYNEQFF. Full variable domain (remainder filled in from reference TRBV28 and TRBJ2-1): DVKVTQSSRYLVKRTGEKVFLECVQDMDHENMFWYRQDPGLGLRLIYFSYDVKMKEKGDIPEGYSVSREKKERFSLILESASTNQTSMYLCASSLDGLKYNEQFFGPGTRLTVL.

This clone was seen only once. The rearrangement joins TRBV5-6 to TRBJ2-7, with 7 bases identical to TRBD1. V dropped 1 base and J dropped 1; count of bases not matched to a gene: 5. There are 15 residues in the CDR3. Germline CDR1 and CDR2: SGHDT and YYEEEE. CDR3 coding DNA: TGTGCCAGCAGCTTGTTCGAGACAGGGTCCTACGAGCAGTACTTC. This encodes CASSLFETGSYEQYF.

The rearrangement links TRBV5-1 to TRBJ1-3; 7 bases map to TRBD1. Germline V gene lookup returns CDR1 SGHRS and CDR2 YFSETQ. There are 15 residues in the CDR3. Trimming took 4 bases from V and 4 from J; bases not matched to a gene: 8. The CDR3: CASSPNQGGGNTIYF. In DNA, the CDR3 is TGCGCCAGCAGCCCAAACCAGGGGGGCGGAAACACCATATATTTT.

This clone was detected a few times. This chain uses TRBV19 with TRBJ2-5, with 7 bases fitting TRBD2. Looked up from germline, CDR1 is LNHDA and CDR2 is SQIVND (reference sequence). The CDR3 is 15 amino acids. Trimming took 1 base from V and 5 from J; bases not matched to a gene: 7. CDR3 protein: CASSIGREDRETQYF. The DNA of the CDR3 is TGTGCCAGTAGTATAGGTCGGGAGGATAGGGAGACCCAGTACTTC.

V and J are TRBV5-1 and TRBJ1-1; unclear D gene. This CDR3 comprises 14 residues. The V end was cut by 4 bases, the J end by 1 base, with 11 bases between. Germline CDR1 is SGHRS and CDR2 is YFSETQ. The CDR3 region is CASSLNTGNTEAFF. CDR3 in DNA: TGCGCCAGCAGCCTAAATACCGGGAACACTGAAGCTTTCTTT.

The chain links TRBV4-2 to TRBJ2-7, with 9 positions matching TRBD1. This CDR3 is 15 amino acids long. J gave up 0 bases and V 4 bases, and 4 bases lay outside the gene matches. Germline values: CDR1 LGHNA, CDR2 YNFKEQ. The CDR3 here is CASSPDRGSSYEQYF. For the CDR3, the DNA is TGTGCCAGCAGCCCAGACAGGGGGAGCTCCTACGAGCAGTACTTC.